The entry below describes one T cell receptor beta chain. This clonotype showed up many times. Its antigen remains unidentified. No quality values exist for individual bases; no much larger clone is one base distant. This record comes from a study of T-cell memory formation after mild COVID-19 (dated by TCRdb to about 2021). For the study in its entirety: TCR sequence clusters from the two donors were largely donor specific. Longitudinal TCRalpha and TCRbeta repertoire sequencing tracked T-cell clones expanding and contracting after mild COVID-19 in two donors. The cohort was made up of two young adult volunteers, one female and one male, who were previously healthy. Overall study results and their limits: Whether the second-wave clones peaking on day 37 were SARS-CoV-2 specific was not confirmed. Some responding clones were found in pre-infection memory, which suggests that pre-existing cross-reactive memory T cells took part in the SARS-CoV-2 response. Clones contracting from day 15 to 85 had balanced CD4/CD8 phenotypes, while a second wave expanding from day 15 to 37 was biased towards CD4+. Only a couple of mild cases were covered in the study, and larger cohorts including severe cases with pre-infection samples were considered necessary. Contracting CD4+ clones turned up mainly in the CM and EM memory subsets, whereas EMRA was where CD8+ clones were enriched.

PBMCs were isolated by Ficoll-Paque density gradient centrifugation. The sequencer listed for this sample is Illumina NovaSeq 6000. Using 5'RACE with constant-segment primers, TCRalpha and TCRbeta cDNA libraries were constructed, with sample barcodes and unique molecular identifiers added in the process. RNA was extracted from every sample with Trizol reagent. Libraries were amplified in two PCR steps, with a second sample barcode and Illumina TruSeq adapters added in the second step. Libraries were sequenced on an Illumina NovaSeq with 2 x 150 bp paired-end reads. As for the original processing: With migec v1.2.7, reads were demultiplexed and then collapsed into UMI-guided consensus sequences. Using mixcr v2.1.11, UMI consensuses were aligned to TRA and TRB V and J templates and then assembled into clonotypes. A clonotype was counted as expanded or contracted only when both edgeR and NoisET called the clonotype significant, with the noise models trained on biological replicates. For edgeR calls, the thresholds were a false discovery rate-adjusted p below 0.01 and a log2 fold-change of 1. As an exploratory analysis of dynamics, max-normalized trajectories of the 1000 most abundant clonotypes were examined with PCA combined with hierarchical clustering. Separately sequenced CD4+ and CD8+ repertoires were used to assign a CD4 or CD8 phenotype to each responding clone. The public sequencing data were trimmed at Q25 with fastp and processed into clonotypes with MiXCR by TCRdb, which kept only in-frame beta chains. Rows with a matching CDR3 protein are joined into one entry that keeps the most common DNA and genes. Clone size and V and J calls follow TCRdb, not the original study. The sample table shows a few hundred thousand distinct CDR3 sequences, and 15% to 20% are seen once. Around a fifth of the sample belongs to the ten largest clones.

Counted from cysteine to phenylalanine, this CDR3 has 13 amino acids. Only the CDR3 region is kept as DNA, spanning 39 bases read in frame from base 1. From V the trimming removes 5 bases and from J it removes 8 bases, while the gene matches leave 8 bases of the junction unaccounted for. The chain couples TRBV12-3 or TRBV12-4 to TRBJ1-2, and 7 junctional nucleotides match TRBD1. This clonotype was obtained from a man aged 18-30 years who had mild COVID-19 (a few samples of this study predate the infection). The sample titles of this study are shuffled in the database, so cell type and time point are left out; the donor was told from shared clones. The sample taken for sequencing was PBMCs or a T cell subset sorted from them (not recorded which). This receptor has the CDR3 CASSPTGVRGYTF. Read as DNA, the sequence is TGTGCCAGCAGTCCCACAGGGGTTCGGGGCTACACCTTC.